The T cell receptor (beta chain) described here comes from a study of shared clonotypes between healthy human individuals (dated by TCRdb to 2018 to 2021). A note on the overall study: The cohort included three men and two women between 18 and 49 years of age. For each donor, CD4 naive and CD4 memory were each given three plates, CD8 naive was given two plates, and CD8 memory was given one plate. To estimate repertoire size and how much clonotypes are shared between individuals, the study performed deep sequencing of blood TCR repertoires from about five healthy adults. Libraries were prepared and TCR repertoires were sequenced by different laboratories using diverse techniques, in order to increase sequencing depth and limit assay-specific biases. Per donor, leukapheresis produced somewhere between about 0.8 and 9 billion PBMCs. What the research found in general, with its limitations: When several donors were compared, the shared fraction of clonotypes was about 5.2% for naive CD4, over 3% for naive CD8, 2.3% for memory CD4, and less than 0.45% for memory CD8. Only blood was sampled, and tissue TCR repertoires likely differ from those in blood. Because the study included only a small number of donors, the genetic and exposure-history diversity represented was limited. Estimated clonotype richness was generally larger for naive than for memory subsets. Compared with non-shared clonotypes, the clonotypes found in all four sorted-subset donors had higher generation probabilities. Pairwise subsampling indicated that sequencing depth was expected to affect the degree of clonotype sharing among donors. Rarefaction of sorted-subset datasets indicated incomplete sequencing despite the large sequencing depth.

Donors were healthy HIV-negative adults with no recently reported acute infections or vaccinations. Every donor was a Caucasian adult residing in Nashville, Tennessee, USA. CD4+ T cells were enriched by magnetic negative selection, after which naive cells were positively selected on CD45RA and the negative fraction was taken as the memory subset. Blood was obtained by leukapheresis, after which PBMCs were separated by Ficoll-Histopaque density gradient centrifugation and cryopreserved in liquid nitrogen vapor phase. Analytical flow cytometry was used to check the purity and quantity of each magnetically sorted T cell population. From each sorted fraction, genomic DNA was isolated and quantified by UV absorbance on a Nanodrop 2000c. Using the deep immunoSEQ assay, multiplex PCR amplified TCR CDR3 regions from genomic DNA. Extracted genomic DNA from each cell subset was spread evenly across all wells of several immunoSEQ 96-well plates, with each plate serving as a replicate. For sorted subsets, approximately 190 ng of genomic DNA, equivalent to some 30,000 T cell genomes, went into each replicate PCR. Purified libraries were quantified with a Qubit 3.0 fluorometer, sized on a Bioanalyzer 2100, and re-quantified with the KAPA Library Quantification kit. Each immunoSEQ 96-well plate was sequenced on its own single-read 150-cycle Illumina NextSeq 550 flow cell. The original methods were these. Because the immunoSEQ output included only junctional sequences and no quality scores, the filtering could not be the same as the filtering used for full-length reads. Sequences were annotated with PyIR, a Python wrapper for IgBLAST v1.9, using IMGT germline references to assign V/J genes and CDR3. Reads were filtered out if the reads had weak V/J assignments (E-value above 1e-6), no CDR3, stop codons, out-of-frame junctions, or ambiguous translated residues. V3J clonotypes were defined as sequences sharing an identical inferred V gene, J gene, and CDR3 amino acid sequence. The percentage overlap between two repertoires was calculated by dividing the number of shared unique clonotypes by the size of the smaller repertoire. Repertoire richness was assessed with RTK rarefaction, the Chao1 estimator, and Recon v2.1 estimates of unobserved clonotypes. OLGA was used to compute generation probabilities for all TCRbeta clonotypes that the gDNA method yielded from several donors. In TCRdb, the immuneACCESS table is reduced to in-frame sequences with V and J assigned. These tables do not hold every clone; where another copy was compared, an unresolved V gene accounts for under half, and the others remain unexplained. That table is the source of V, J and clone size, and D and trimming were worked out from the DNA. This sample lists about 2.4 million clones; 93% were detected once. The leading ten clones occupy around 0.4% of the sample.

Turning to this clone: Its antigen is still unknown. The sample holds no much larger clone one base away, and base qualities are not on file.

CDR1 SGDLS and CDR2 YYNGEE were looked up in the germline V gene. The V and J ends are trimmed by 5 bases and 0 bases, leaving 10 bases between them. Spanning cysteine to phenylalanine, the CDR3 consists of 14 amino acids. Just CDR3 DNA is preserved here, 42 bases in frame from base 1. The sequence was obtained from a man younger than 35 in good health. Some clones in this sample may be carry-over from other donors' samples. Sequencing was carried out using naive CD4+ T cells from PBMCs. In the paper's terms, the cell subset or site label means: CD45RA+ positively selected. The sequence is built from TRBV9 and TRBJ2-3, with no reliable assignment of the D segment. The CDR3 sequence is CASSRSRSTDTQYF. The sequenced DNA is TGTGCCAGCAGTCGTAGTAGGAGCACAGATACGCAGTATTTT.